This T cell receptor beta chain was captured by sequencing in a study of T-cell memory formation after mild COVID-19. CDR3 length: 15 amino acids. Germline lookup yields CDR1 LGHDT and CDR2 YNNKEL (reference sequence). Trimming took off 4 bases at V and 4 bases at J, with 16 bases between the two ends. It was 5'RACE with constant-segment primers that produced the TCR alpha and TCR beta cDNA libraries, which carried sample barcodes and UMIs. MiXCR, run by TCRdb on the 5' RACE reads, gives a single entry per CDR3 protein. Of roughly 250,000 distinct CDR3 sequences detected, 16% appear once; the ten largest clones hold 22%.

The chain employs TRBV3-1 and TRBJ1-2, with D possibly being TRBD1 (6 bases). The source is a man between 18 and 29 years old who had mild COVID-19 (a few samples of this study predate the infection). Cell type and time point are not known. The specimen sequenced was PBMCs or a T cell subset sorted from them (not recorded which). CDR3 bases: TGTGCCAGCAGCCCGGTACAGGGAACAGGCTATGGCTACACCTTC. Residues: CASSPVQGTGYGYTF.